The entry that follows covers one TCR beta chain sequence. As yet, its antigen is unknown. By way of CD45RO/CCR7/CD25/CD127/CD95/CD27, the CD4+ regulatory, stem cell-like memory, central memory and naive cells were sorted. This specimen belongs to a study of beta chain features in type 1 diabetes. Across the study: Healthy donors, compared against patients, showed similar age, gender and cell yields. Whole-study results and caveats: Here, the possible influence of HLA type (on TCRB rearrangement) remained unresolved. Shortening of TCRB CDR3s, moderate but significant, appeared in all four CD4+ subsets of Type 1 diabetes patients.

Every bit of the isolated RNA underwent reverse transcription, so sequencing read expressed TCRB transcripts. The data were produced by immunoSEQ multiplex PCR, yet TCRdb's version contains in-frame clones alone and is incomplete. This table has around 650,000 clones, 12% appearing once. This CDR3 contains 12 residues. Deletions cut 0 bases from V and 15 bases from J, with 14 bases between. In germline, CDR1 is GTSNPN, CDR2 SVGIG (reference sequence). Material for sequencing was naive CD4+ T cells from blood. The receptor comes from a man aged 25 to 45 with type 1 diabetes. V is TRBV30 and J is TRBJ1-4, with D possibly being TRBD1 (5 bases). CDR3 loop: CAWSVPPGRVFF. The DNA of the CDR3 is TGTGCCTGGAGTGTACCCCCAGGGCGAGTGTTTTTT.